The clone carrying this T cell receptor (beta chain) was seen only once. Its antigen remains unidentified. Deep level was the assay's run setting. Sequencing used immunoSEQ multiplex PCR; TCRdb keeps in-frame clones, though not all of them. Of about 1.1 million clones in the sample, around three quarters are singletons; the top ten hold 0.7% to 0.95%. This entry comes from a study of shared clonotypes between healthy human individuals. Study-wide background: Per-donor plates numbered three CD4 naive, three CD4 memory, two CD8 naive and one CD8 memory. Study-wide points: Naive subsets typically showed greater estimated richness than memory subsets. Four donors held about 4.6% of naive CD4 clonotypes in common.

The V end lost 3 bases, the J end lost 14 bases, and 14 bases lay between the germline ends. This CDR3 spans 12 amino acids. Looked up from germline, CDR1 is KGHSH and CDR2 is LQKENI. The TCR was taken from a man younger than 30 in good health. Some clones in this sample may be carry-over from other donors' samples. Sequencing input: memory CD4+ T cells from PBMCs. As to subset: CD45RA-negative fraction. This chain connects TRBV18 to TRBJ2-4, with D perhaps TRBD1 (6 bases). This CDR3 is CASSPDRSQEYF. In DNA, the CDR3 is TGTGCCAGCTCACCCGACAGGAGTCAAGAGTACTTC.